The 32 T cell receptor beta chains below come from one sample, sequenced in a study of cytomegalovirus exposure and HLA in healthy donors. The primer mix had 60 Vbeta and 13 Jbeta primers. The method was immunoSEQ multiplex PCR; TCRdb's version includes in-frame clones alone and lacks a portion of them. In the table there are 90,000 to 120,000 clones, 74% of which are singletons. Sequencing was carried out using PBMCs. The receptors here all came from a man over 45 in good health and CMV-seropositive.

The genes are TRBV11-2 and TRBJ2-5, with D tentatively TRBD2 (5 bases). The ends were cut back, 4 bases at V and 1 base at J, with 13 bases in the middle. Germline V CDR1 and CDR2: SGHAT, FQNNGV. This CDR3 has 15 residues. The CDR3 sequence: CASSSTRTGQETQYF. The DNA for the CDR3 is TGTGCCAGCAGCTCTACTCGGACTGGCCAAGAGACCCAGTACTTC.

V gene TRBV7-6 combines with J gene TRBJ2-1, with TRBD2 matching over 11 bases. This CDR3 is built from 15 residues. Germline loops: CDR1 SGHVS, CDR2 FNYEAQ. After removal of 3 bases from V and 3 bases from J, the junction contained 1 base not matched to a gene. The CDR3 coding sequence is TGTGCCAGCAGCTTGGGACTAGCGGACTACAATGAGCAGTTCTTC. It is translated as CASSLGLADYNEQFF.

CDR3 sequence reads: CASTLSGTGNTEAFF. The CDR3 DNA reads TGTGCCAGCACCCTTAGTGGTACGGGGAACACTGAAGCTTTCTTT. The chain carries TRBV11-2 and TRBJ1-1; D is undetermined. The ends were cut back, 7 bases at V and 1 base at J, with 16 bases in the middle. CDR3 length equals 15 residues. CDR1 and CDR2 (germline): SGHAT, FQNNGV.

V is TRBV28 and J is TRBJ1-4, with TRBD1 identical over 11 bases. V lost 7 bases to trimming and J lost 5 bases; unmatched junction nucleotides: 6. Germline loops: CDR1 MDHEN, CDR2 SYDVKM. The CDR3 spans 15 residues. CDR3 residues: CASTPWTGGNEKLFF. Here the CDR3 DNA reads TGTGCCAGCACCCCATGGACAGGGGGCAATGAAAAACTGTTTTTT.

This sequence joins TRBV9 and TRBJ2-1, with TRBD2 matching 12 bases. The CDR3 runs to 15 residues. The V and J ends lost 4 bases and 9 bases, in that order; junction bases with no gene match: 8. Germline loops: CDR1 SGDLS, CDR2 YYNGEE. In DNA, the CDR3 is TGTGCCAGCAGCTCTAGCGGGAGGGGCAACGGTGAGCAGTTCTTC. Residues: CASSSSGRGNGEQFF.

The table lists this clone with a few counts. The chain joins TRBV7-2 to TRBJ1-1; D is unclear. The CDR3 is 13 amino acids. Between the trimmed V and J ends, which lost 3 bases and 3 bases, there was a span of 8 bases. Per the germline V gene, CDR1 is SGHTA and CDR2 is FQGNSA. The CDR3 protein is CASSFFGDTEAFF. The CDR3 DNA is TGTGCCAGCAGCTTTTTCGGGGACACTGAAGCTTTCTTT.

CDR3 in amino acids: CASSPTSTPDTQYF. CDR3 in DNA: TGCGCCAGCAGCCCGACTAGTACTCCAGATACGCAGTATTTT. The J gene is TRBJ2-3, the V gene TRBV5-1, with D maybe TRBD2 (6 bases). Between the trimmed V and J ends, which lost 4 bases and 4 bases, there was a span of 13 bases. Germline CDR1 reads SGHRS; CDR2 reads YFSETQ. CDR3 length equals 14 residues.

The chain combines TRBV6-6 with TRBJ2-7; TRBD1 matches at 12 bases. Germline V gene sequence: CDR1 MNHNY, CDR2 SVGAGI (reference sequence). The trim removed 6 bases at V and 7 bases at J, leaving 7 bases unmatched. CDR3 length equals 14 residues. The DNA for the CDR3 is TGTGCCAGCAGGCTGGGACAGGGGGCCGGAGAGCAGTACTTC. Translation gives CASRLGQGAGEQYF.

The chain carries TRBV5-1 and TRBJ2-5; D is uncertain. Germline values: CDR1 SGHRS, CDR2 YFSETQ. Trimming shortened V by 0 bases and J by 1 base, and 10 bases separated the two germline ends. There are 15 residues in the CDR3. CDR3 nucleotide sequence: TGCGCCAGCAGCTTGGTCGCCTGGGCCCAAGAGACCCAGTACTTC. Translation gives CASSLVAWAQETQYF.

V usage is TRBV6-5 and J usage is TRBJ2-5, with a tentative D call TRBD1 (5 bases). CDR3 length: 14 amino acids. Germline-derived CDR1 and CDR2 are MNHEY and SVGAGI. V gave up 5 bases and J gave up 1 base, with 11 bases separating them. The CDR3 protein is CASSPKDIQETQYF. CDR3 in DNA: TGTGCCAGCAGTCCGAAGGACATCCAAGAGACCCAGTACTTC.

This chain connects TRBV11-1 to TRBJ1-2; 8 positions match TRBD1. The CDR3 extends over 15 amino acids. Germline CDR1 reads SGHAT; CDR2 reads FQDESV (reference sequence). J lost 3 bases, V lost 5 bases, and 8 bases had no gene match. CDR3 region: CASSPGGSAYYGYTF. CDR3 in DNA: TGTGCCAGCAGCCCAGGGGGCTCAGCGTACTATGGCTACACCTTC.

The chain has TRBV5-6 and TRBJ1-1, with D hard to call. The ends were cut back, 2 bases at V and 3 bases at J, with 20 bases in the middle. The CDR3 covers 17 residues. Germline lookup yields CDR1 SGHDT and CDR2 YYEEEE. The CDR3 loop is CASSFPTGSLEDTEAFF. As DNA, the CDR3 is TGTGCCAGCAGCTTCCCCACGGGGTCCCTCGAGGACACTGAAGCTTTCTTT.

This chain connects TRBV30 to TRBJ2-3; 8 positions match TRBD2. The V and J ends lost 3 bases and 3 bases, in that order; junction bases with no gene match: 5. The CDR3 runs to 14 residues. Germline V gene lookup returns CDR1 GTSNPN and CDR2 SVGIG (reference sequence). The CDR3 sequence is CAWRKPGGTDTQYF. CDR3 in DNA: TGTGCCTGGAGAAAGCCGGGAGGGACAGATACGCAGTATTTT.

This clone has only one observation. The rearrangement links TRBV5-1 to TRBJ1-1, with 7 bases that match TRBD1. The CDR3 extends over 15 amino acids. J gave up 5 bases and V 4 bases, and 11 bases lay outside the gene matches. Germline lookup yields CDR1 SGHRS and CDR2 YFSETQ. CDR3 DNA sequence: TGCGCCAGCAGCGCCTCGGGACAGAGGGGGACTGAAGCTTTCTTT. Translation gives CASSASGQRGTEAFF.

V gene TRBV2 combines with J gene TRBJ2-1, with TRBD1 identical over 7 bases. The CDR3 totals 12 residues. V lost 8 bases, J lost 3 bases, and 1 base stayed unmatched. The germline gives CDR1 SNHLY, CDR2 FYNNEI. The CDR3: CASRDSYNEQFF. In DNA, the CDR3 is TGTGCCAGCCGGGACAGCTACAATGAGCAGTTCTTC.

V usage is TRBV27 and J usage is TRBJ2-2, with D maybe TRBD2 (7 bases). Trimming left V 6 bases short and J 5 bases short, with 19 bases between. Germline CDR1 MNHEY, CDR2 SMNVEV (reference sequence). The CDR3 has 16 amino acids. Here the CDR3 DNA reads TGTGCCAGCAGCCAGAGGGGGAGGGGAGGAACCGGGGAGCTGTTTTTT. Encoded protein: CASSQRGRGGTGELFF.

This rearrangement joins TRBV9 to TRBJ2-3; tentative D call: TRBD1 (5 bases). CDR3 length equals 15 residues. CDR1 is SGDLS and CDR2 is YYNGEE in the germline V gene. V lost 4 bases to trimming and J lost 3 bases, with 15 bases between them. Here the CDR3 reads CASSPGRGETDTQYF. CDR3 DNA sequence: TGTGCCAGCAGCCCCGGAAGGGGCGAAACAGATACGCAGTATTTT.

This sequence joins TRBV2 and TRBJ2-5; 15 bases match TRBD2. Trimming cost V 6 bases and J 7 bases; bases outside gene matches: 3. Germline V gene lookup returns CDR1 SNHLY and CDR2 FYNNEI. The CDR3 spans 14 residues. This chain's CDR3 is CASRRTSGGGTQYF. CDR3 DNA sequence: TGTGCCAGCAGGAGGACTAGCGGGGGGGGGACCCAGTACTTC.

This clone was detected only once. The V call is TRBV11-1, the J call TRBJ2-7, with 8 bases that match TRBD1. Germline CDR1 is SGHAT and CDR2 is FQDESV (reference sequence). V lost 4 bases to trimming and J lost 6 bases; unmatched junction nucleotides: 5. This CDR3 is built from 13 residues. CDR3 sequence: CASSYDRGSEQYF. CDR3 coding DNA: TGTGCCAGCAGCTACGACAGGGGCTCCGAGCAGTACTTC.

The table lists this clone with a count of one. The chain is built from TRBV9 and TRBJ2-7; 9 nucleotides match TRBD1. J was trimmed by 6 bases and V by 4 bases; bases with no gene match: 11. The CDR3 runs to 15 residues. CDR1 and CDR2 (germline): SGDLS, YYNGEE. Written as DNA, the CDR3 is TGTGCCAGCAGCTTACGGACAGGGGCAGGAGCCGAGCAGTACTTC. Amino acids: CASSLRTGAGAEQYF.

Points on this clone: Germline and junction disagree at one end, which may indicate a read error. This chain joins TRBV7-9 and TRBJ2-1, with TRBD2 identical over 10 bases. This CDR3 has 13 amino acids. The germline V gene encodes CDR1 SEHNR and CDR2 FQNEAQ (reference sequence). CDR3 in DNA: TGTTCCAGCTTTACTAGCGGGACGAATGAGCAGTTCTTC. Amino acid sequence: CSSFTSGTNEQFF.

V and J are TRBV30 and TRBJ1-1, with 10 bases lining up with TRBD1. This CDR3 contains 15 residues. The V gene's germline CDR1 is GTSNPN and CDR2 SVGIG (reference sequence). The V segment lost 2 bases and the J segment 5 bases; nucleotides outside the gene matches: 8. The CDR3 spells CAWSITTGGATEAFF. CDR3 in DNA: TGTGCCTGGAGTATCACGACAGGGGGCGCGACTGAAGCTTTCTTT. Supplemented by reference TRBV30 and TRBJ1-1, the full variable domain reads SQTIHQWPATLVQPVGSPLSLECTVEGTSNPNLYWYRQAAGRGLQLLFYSVGIGQISSEVPQNLSASRPQDRQFILSSKKLLLSDSGFYLCAWSITTGGATEAFFGQGTRLTVV.

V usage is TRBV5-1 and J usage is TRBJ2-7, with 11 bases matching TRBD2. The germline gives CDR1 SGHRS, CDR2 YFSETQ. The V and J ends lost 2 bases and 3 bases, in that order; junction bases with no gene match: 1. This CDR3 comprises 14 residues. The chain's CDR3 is CASSFTSGSYEQYF. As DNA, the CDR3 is TGCGCCAGCAGCTTCACTAGCGGGAGCTACGAGCAGTACTTC.

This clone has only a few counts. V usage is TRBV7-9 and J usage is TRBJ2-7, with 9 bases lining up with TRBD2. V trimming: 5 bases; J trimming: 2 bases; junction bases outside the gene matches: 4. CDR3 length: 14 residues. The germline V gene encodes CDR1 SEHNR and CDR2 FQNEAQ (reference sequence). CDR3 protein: CASSEPSGTYEQYF. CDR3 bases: TGTGCCAGCAGCGAACCTAGCGGGACCTACGAGCAGTACTTC.

In DNA, the CDR3 is TGCGCCAGCAGCGAGCCGGGAGGGAACTATGGCTACACCTTC. This encodes CASSEPGGNYGYTF. The chain carries TRBV4-1 and TRBJ1-2, with D unresolved. V dropped 5 bases and J dropped 2 bases, with 12 bases sitting between them. Germline V CDR1 and CDR2: MGHRA, YSYEKL. CDR3 length: 14 residues.

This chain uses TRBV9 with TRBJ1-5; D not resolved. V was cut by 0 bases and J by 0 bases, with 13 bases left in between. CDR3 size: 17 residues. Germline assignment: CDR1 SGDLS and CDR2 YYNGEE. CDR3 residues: CASSVVWRVNSNQPQHF. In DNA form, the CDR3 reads TGTGCCAGCAGCGTAGTATGGCGGGTGAATAGCAATCAGCCCCAGCATTTT. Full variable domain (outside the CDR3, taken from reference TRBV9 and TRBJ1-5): DSGVTQTPKHLITATGQRVTLRCSPRSGDLSVYWYQQSLDQGLQFLIQYYNGEERAKGNILERFSAQQFPDLHSELNLSSLELGDSALYFCASSVVWRVNSNQPQHFGDGTRLSIL.

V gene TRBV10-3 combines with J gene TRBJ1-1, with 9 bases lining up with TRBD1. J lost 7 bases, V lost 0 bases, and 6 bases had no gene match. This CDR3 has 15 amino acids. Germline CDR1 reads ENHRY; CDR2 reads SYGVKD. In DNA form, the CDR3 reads TGTGCCATCAGTGAGTCTACGGGACAGGGCCTTGAAGCTTTCTTT. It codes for CAISESTGQGLEAFF.

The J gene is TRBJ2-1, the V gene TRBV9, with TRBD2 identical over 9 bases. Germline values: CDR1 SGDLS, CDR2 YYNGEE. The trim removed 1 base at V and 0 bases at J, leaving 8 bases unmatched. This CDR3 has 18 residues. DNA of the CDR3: TGTGCCAGCAGCGTAACCTGGCGGGGGGGCGGCTCCTACAATGAGCAGTTCTTC. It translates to CASSVTWRGGGSYNEQFF.

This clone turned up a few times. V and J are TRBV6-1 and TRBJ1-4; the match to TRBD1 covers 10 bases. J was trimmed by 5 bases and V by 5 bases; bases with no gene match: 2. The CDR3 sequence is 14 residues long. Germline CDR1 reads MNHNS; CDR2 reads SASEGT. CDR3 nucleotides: TGTGCCAGCAGTTCGACAGGGGGCAATGAAAAACTGTTTTTT. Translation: CASSSTGGNEKLFF.

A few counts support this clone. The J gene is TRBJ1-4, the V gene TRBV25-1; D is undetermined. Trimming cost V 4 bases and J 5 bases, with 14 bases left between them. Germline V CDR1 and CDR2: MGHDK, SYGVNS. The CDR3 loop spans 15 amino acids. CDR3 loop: CASSGSSGMNEKLFF. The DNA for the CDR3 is TGTGCCAGCAGTGGATCCAGCGGAATGAATGAAAAACTGTTTTTT.

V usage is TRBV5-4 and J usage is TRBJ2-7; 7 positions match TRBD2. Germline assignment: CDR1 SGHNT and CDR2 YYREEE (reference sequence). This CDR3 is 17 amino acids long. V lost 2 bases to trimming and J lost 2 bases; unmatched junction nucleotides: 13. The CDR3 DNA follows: TGTGCCAGCAGCTTCCCGACCGGCGGGAGCTCCCCCTACGAGCAGTACTTC. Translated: CASSFPTGGSSPYEQYF.

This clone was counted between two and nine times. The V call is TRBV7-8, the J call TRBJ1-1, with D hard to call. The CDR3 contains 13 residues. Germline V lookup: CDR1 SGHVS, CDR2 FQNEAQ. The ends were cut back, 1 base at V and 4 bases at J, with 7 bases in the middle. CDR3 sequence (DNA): TGTGCCAGCAGCTTAGAGAGGAGCACTGAAGCTTTCTTT. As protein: CASSLERSTEAFF. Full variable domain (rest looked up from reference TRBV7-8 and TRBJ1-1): GAGVSQSPRYKVAKRGQDVALRCDPISGHVSLFWYQQALGQGPEFLTYFQNEAQLDKSGLPSDRFFAERPEGSVSTLKIQRTQQEDSAVYLCASSLERSTEAFFGQGTRLTVV.